What follows is one T cell receptor beta chain and its context. This table comes from immunoSEQ multiplex PCR, and its TCRdb copy is limited to in-frame clones, with some not included. Of about 150,000 clones in the sample, about four fifths were seen once. These data originate in a study of blood T cell repertoires in COVID-19. Study-wide background: Material from acute and convalescent COVID-19 was sourced from the United States, Italy and Spain. PBMCs, B-cell-depleted T cells, or T cells were the source of the cDNA or gDNA that made up the material.

V lost 6 bases and J lost 4; bases outside the gene matches: 3. The CDR3 totals 12 residues. Germline V gene data show CDR1 as WSHSY and CDR2 as SAAADI. This receptor was identified in a human donor with acute or convalescent COVID-19. The donor label of this sample is uncertain. Sequenced: peripheral blood. The chain is built from TRBV10-2 and TRBJ2-7; TRBD1 aligns across 7 bases. For the CDR3, the DNA is TGCGCCAGCAGCGCAGGGGGTTACGAGCAGTACTTC. Protein sequence: CASSAGGYEQYF.